Sequencing of this T cell receptor beta chain was carried out in a study of blood T cell repertoires in COVID-19. Looking at the study overall: Sample material is recorded as cDNA or gDNA derived from T cells, B-cell-depleted T cells, or PBMCs.

Produced via immunoSEQ multiplex PCR; TCRdb's table is partial and in-frame only. The sample has around 130,000 clones; 88% are singletons. CDR3 length equals 15 residues. Germline values: CDR1 LGHDT, CDR2 YNNKEL (reference sequence). Losses at the gene ends were 4 bases for V and 2 bases for J; bases not matched to a gene: 5. The rearrangement joins TRBV3-1 (or the pseudogene TRBV3-2) to TRBJ2-3; TRBD2 matches at 8 bases. The sample was peripheral blood. The clonotype comes from a man aged 65-85 years with active COVID-19. The CDR3 here is CASSLGLASTDTQYF. The CDR3 DNA reads TGTGCCAGCAGCCTCGGACTAGCCTCCACAGATACGCAGTATTTT.